Below are 27 T cell receptor beta chains sequenced from a single sample in a study of CD8 T cells in Susac syndrome. An input of about 0.5 to 1 ug of RNA was subjected to reverse transcription using random hexamers. TCRdb reprocessed the immunoSEQ multiplex PCR reads via MiXCR and lists one record per CDR3 protein. The sample has about 150,000 distinct CDR3 sequences, about 94% seen once. Input material: CD8+ T cells from PBMCs. The receptor source for this set is a human donor with multiple sclerosis.

V gene TRBV29-1 combines with J gene TRBJ2-3; D is ambiguous. CDR1 is SQVTM, CDR2 ANQGSEA, per germline. Trimming removed 6 bases at V and 0 bases at J, with 16 bases between. This CDR3 is built from 15 residues. The CDR3 loop is CSVFKGTNSTDTQYF. In DNA form, the CDR3 reads TGCAGCGTCTTTAAGGGAACTAACAGCACAGATACGCAGTATTTT.

CDR3 nucleotides: TGCAGCGTGGCCACACAGAGTAGGTACGAGCAGTACTTC. The encoded protein is CSVATQSRYEQYF. V is TRBV29-1 and J is TRBJ2-7; D unclear. The germline V and J ends were trimmed by 6 bases and 4 bases, with 16 bases remaining between them. Per the germline V gene, CDR1 is SQVTM and CDR2 is ANQGSEA. The CDR3 sequence is 13 residues long.

The J gene is TRBJ2-5, the V gene TRBV9; TRBD1 agrees at 10 bases. CDR3 length: 16 residues. From germline, CDR1 is SGDLS and CDR2 YYNGEE. The trim removed 3 bases at V and 5 bases at J, leaving 10 bases unmatched. The CDR3 loop is CASSETGTGVAETQYF. The CDR3 nucleotides read TGTGCCAGCAGCGAGACCGGGACAGGGGTAGCGGAGACCCAGTACTTC.

V and J are TRBV10-2 and TRBJ2-7; D is possibly TRBD1 (5 bases). V lost 6 bases, J lost 3 bases, and 15 bases lay in between. Germline loops: CDR1 WSHSY, CDR2 SAAADI. CDR3 length: 14 amino acids. CDR3 protein: CASSHRSDSYEQYF. The CDR3 DNA sequence: TGCGCCAGCAGCCACCGCTCCGACAGCTACGAGCAGTACTTC.

The CDR3 nucleotides are TGTGCCACCAGCCAGAACAGGATGAACACTGAAGCTTTCTTT. Encoded protein: CATSQNRMNTEAFF. The J gene is TRBJ1-1, the V gene TRBV15; possible D gene TRBD1, 5 bases. The CDR3 spans 14 residues. Between the trimmed V and J ends, which lost 5 bases and 0 bases, there was a span of 10 bases. Germline-derived CDR1 and CDR2 are LNHNV and YYDKDF (reference sequence).

The chain employs TRBV11-2 and TRBJ2-7; no clear D. Germline loops: CDR1 SGHAT, CDR2 FQNNGV. The CDR3 contains 13 residues. V was cut by 0 bases and J by 7 bases, with 10 bases left in between. CDR3 DNA sequence: TGTGCCAGCAGCTTAGATCTAATGAGTGAGCAGTACTTC. It translates to CASSLDLMSEQYF.

The V call is TRBV27, the J call TRBJ1-2; possibly TRBD1 for D (6 bases). This CDR3 contains 14 residues. Germline V gene data show CDR1 as MNHEY and CDR2 as SMNVEV (reference sequence). The V end lost 5 bases, the J end lost 6 bases, and 16 bases lay between the germline ends. The CDR3 DNA follows: TGTGCCAGCAGTCCAGGGACACTTGCCCATGGCTACACCTTC. It yields the protein CASSPGTLAHGYTF.

This rearrangement joins TRBV14 to TRBJ2-7; weak D call: TRBD1 (6 bases). Trimming removed 5 bases at V and 0 bases at J, with 8 bases between. The CDR3 length is 13 residues. Germline V CDR1 and CDR2: SGHDN, FVKESK. Written as DNA, the CDR3 is TGTGCCAGCAGCTGGGACAACTCCTACGAGCAGTACTTC. Translating gives CASSWDNSYEQYF.

This chain links TRBV7-8 with TRBJ1-1; D uncertain. CDR3 length: 12 residues. V lost 3 bases to trimming and J lost 1 base, with 3 bases between them. CDR1 SGHVS and CDR2 FQNEAQ come from the germline V gene. CDR3 protein: CASSFKNTEAFF. The CDR3 region has the DNA TGTGCCAGCAGCTTCAAGAACACTGAAGCTTTCTTT.

The genes are TRBV13 and TRBJ2-1, with a weak D call TRBD1 (6 bases). CDR3 length: 12 residues. CDR1 PRHDT and CDR2 FYEKMQ come from the germline V gene (reference sequence). Trimming shortened V by 4 bases and J by 15 bases, and 16 bases separated the two germline ends. The DNA for the CDR3 is TGTGCCAGCAGCTCCGGAACAGGGATTCTGTTCTTC. Translated, it gives CASSSGTGILFF.

CDR3 DNA sequence: TGTGCCAGCAGCCCCCCAAGGCACAGGTTGTTATTCGGAAACACCATATATTTT. It encodes CASSPPRHRLLFGNTIYF. The J gene is TRBJ1-3, the V gene TRBV7-9, with D possibly matching TRBD1 (5 bases). CDR3 length: 18 residues. The V and J ends lost 5 bases and 4 bases respectively, with 24 bases between them. CDR1 and CDR2 from the germline V gene are SEHNR and FQNEAQ (reference sequence).

The chain has TRBV12-5 and TRBJ2-7; D call uncertain. Looked up from germline, CDR1 is LGHNT and CDR2 is FRNRAP. The CDR3 sequence is 12 residues long. The V end was cut by 2 bases, the J end by 3 bases, with 5 bases between. As DNA, the CDR3 is TGTGCTAGTGGTTTGAGGGTCTACGAGCAGTACTTC. Its translation is CASGLRVYEQYF.

This chain joins TRBV6-5 and TRBJ2-7, with D uncertain. CDR3 size: 13 residues. Per the germline V gene, CDR1 is MNHEY and CDR2 is SVGAGI. The ends were cut back, 5 bases at V and 3 bases at J, with 11 bases in the middle. In DNA, the CDR3 is TGTGCCAGCAGTAACCGTGGGAACTACGAGCAGTACTTC. Amino acids: CASSNRGNYEQYF.

The chain links TRBV2 to TRBJ1-1; D not certain. The CDR3 has 13 amino acids. The V gene's germline CDR1 is SNHLY and CDR2 FYNNEI. Trimming left V 8 bases short and J 3 bases short, with 13 bases between. CDR3 nucleotides: TGTGCCAGCCCACGCACGGGAGACACTGAAGCTTTCTTT. It yields the protein CASPRTGDTEAFF. Supplemented by reference TRBV2 and TRBJ1-1, the full variable domain reads EPEVTQTPSHQVTQMGQEVILRCVPISNHLYFYWYRQILGQKVEFLVSFYNNEISEKSEIFDDQFSVERPDGSNFTLKIRSTKLEDSAMYFCASPRTGDTEAFFGQGTRLTVV.

The chain recombines TRBV12-3 or TRBV12-4 with TRBJ1-4; TRBD1 matches 7 bases. Trimming at V came to 0 bases and at J to 8 bases, leaving 3 bases not matched to a gene. The CDR3 totals 14 residues. The CDR3 coding sequence is TGTGCCAGCAGTTTAGCTCCGACAGGGGAAAAACTGTTTTTT. Amino acid sequence: CASSLAPTGEKLFF.

V gene TRBV6-2 or TRBV6-3 combines with J gene TRBJ2-5; the D is unclear. Trimming cost V 0 bases and J 1 base, with 9 bases left between them. CDR1 and CDR2 from the germline V gene are MNHEY and SVGEGT. This CDR3 contains 15 residues. CDR3 DNA sequence: TGTGCCAGCAGTTACTCGCCGACACTCCAAGAGACCCAGTACTTC. It specifies CASSYSPTLQETQYF.

This sequence joins TRBV4-1 and TRBJ2-1; D call uncertain. The CDR3 length is 14 residues. V was pared by 5 bases and J by 3 bases, with 11 bases between. Germline V CDR1 and CDR2: MGHRA, YSYEKL. CDR3 coding DNA: TGCGCCAGCAGCATTCCCGGGCTCTACAATGAGCAGTTCTTC. Amino acid sequence: CASSIPGLYNEQFF.

The chain combines TRBV20-1 with TRBJ1-3; possibly TRBD1 for D (6 bases). This CDR3 region has 14 residues. Trimming cost V 5 bases and J 4 bases, with 15 bases left between them. Germline V lookup: CDR1 DFQATT, CDR2 SNEGSKA (reference sequence). This CDR3 reads CSAPGTPAGNTIYF. The DNA for the CDR3 is TGCAGTGCTCCCGGGACACCAGCGGGAAACACCATATATTTT.

This chain links TRBV15 with TRBJ1-1; D remains ambiguous. The germline V gene encodes CDR1 LNHNV and CDR2 YYDKDF (reference sequence). V was pared by 8 bases and J by 1 base, with 17 bases between. CDR3 length: 15 amino acids. The CDR3 nucleotides read TGTGCCACCTCGGACCCCGGAGAGAAGAACACTGAAGCTTTCTTT. Translation gives CATSDPGEKNTEAFF. The variable domain in full, completed from reference TRBV15 and TRBJ1-1, reads DAMVIQNPRYQVTQFGKPVTLSCSQTLNHNVMYWYQQKSSQAPKLLFHYYDKDFNNEADTPDNFQSRRPNTSFCFLDIRSPGLGDTAMYLCATSDPGEKNTEAFFGQGTRLTVV.

This clonotype was recorded a few times. This chain uses TRBV24-1 with TRBJ2-1, with TRBD2 identical over 10 bases. Losses at the gene ends were 0 bases for V and 5 bases for J; bases not matched to a gene: 3. The CDR3 covers 16 residues. Germline CDR1 and CDR2: KGHDR and SFDVKD. CDR3 loop: CATSDLSGGANNEQFF. The CDR3 DNA reads as TGTGCCACCAGTGATTTGAGCGGGGGGGCCAACAATGAGCAGTTCTTC.

Written as DNA, the CDR3 is TGTGCCAGCAGCCATAGCGCCCGATCTTACAATGAGCAGTTCTTC. It yields the protein CASSHSARSYNEQFF. The chain uses TRBV3-1 and TRBJ2-1; possible D gene TRBD2, 5 bases. V gave up 3 bases and J gave up 4 bases, with 13 bases separating them. There are 15 residues in the CDR3. Germline CDR1 and CDR2: LGHDT and YNNKEL (reference sequence).

The chain joins TRBV12-3 or TRBV12-4 to TRBJ2-5; TRBD1 aligns across 7 bases. The length of the CDR3 is 15 residues. V trimming: 3 bases; J trimming: 4 bases; junction bases outside the gene matches: 8. CDR3 coding DNA: TGTGCCAGCAGTTTGATGGCCGGGACAGTAGAGACCCAGTACTTC. Its protein is CASSLMAGTVETQYF.

The chain employs TRBV30 and TRBJ2-7; D is perhaps TRBD1 or TRBD2 (5 bases each). Trimming took off 6 bases at V and 12 bases at J, with 15 bases between the two ends. The CDR3 is 10 residues long. CDR1 and CDR2 (germline): GTSNPN, SVGIG (reference sequence). The CDR3 region has the DNA TGTGCCTGCCGGGCCCAGGGACGGTACTTC. Translation gives CACRAQGRYF.

This chain uses TRBV11-2 with TRBJ2-7; 8 bases align to TRBD1. Per germline, CDR1 SGHAT and CDR2 FQNNGV. There are 15 residues in the CDR3. V trimming: 2 bases; J trimming: 2 bases; junction bases outside the gene matches: 5. For the CDR3, the DNA is TGTGCCAGCAGCTTAAGGCGGGACAGGACCTACGAGCAGTACTTC. It yields the protein CASSLRRDRTYEQYF.

This sequence joins TRBV29-1 and TRBJ2-6, with D perhaps matching TRBD1 (6 bases). Germline values: CDR1 SQVTM, CDR2 ANQGSEA. CDR3 length: 13 amino acids. Trimming shortened V by 7 bases and J by 3 bases, and 10 bases separated the two germline ends. The CDR3 coding sequence is TGCAGCGCGAGGGGGATTGGGGCCAACGTCCTGACTTTC. Protein product: CSARGIGANVLTF.

This sequence joins TRBV9 and TRBJ2-5, with no clear D. The germline V and J ends were trimmed by 3 bases and 2 bases, with 5 bases remaining between them. The CDR3 contains 12 residues. Germline loops: CDR1 SGDLS, CDR2 YYNGEE. CDR3 loop: CASSAVQETQYF. The DNA for the CDR3 is TGTGCCAGCAGCGCGGTTCAAGAGACCCAGTACTTC.

This rearrangement joins TRBV28 to TRBJ1-5; possible D gene TRBD1, 5 bases. Trimming pared 6 bases from V and 6 bases from J, leaving 12 bases between. The CDR3 length is 13 residues. Germline V gene sequence: CDR1 MDHEN, CDR2 SYDVKM. The CDR3 nucleotides read TGTGCCAGCAGCCATCGGGGGACTCAGCCCCAGCATTTT. Its protein product is CASSHRGTQPQHF.